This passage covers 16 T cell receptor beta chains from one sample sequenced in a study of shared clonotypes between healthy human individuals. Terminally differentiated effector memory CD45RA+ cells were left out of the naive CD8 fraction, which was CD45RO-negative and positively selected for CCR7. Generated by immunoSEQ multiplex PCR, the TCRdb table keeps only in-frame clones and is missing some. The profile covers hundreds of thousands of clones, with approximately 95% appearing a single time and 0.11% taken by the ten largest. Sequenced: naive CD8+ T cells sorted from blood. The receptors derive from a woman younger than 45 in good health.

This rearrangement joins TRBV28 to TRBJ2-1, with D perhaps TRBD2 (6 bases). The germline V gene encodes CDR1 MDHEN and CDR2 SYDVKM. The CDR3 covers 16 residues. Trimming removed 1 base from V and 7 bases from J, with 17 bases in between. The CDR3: CASSLSNWGGGNEQFF. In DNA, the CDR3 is TGTGCCAGCAGTTTATCCAATTGGGGTGGGGGGAATGAGCAGTTCTTC.

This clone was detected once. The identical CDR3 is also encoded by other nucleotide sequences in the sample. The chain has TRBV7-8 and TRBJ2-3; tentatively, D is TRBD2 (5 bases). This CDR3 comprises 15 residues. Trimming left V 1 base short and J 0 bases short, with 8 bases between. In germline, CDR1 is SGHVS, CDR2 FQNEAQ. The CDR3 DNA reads TGTGCCAGCAGCTTAGGAGGGAGAAGCACAGATACGCAGTATTTT. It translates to CASSLGGRSTDTQYF. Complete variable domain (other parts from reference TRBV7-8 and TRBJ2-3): GAGVSQSPRYKVAKRGQDVALRCDPISGHVSLFWYQQALGQGPEFLTYFQNEAQLDKSGLPSDRFFAERPEGSVSTLKIQRTQQEDSAVYLCASSLGGRSTDTQYFGPGTRLTVL.

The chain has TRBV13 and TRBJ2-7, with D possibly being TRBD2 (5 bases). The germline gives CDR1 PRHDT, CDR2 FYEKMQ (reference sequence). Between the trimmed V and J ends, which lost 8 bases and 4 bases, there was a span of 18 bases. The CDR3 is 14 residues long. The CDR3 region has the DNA TGTGCCAGCGGTCCATCGGGATCCGGGTACGAGCAGTACTTC. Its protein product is CASGPSGSGYEQYF.

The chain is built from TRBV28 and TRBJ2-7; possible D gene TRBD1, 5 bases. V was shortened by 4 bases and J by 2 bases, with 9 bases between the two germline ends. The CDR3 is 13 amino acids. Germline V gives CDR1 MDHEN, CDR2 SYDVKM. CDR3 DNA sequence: TGTGCCAGCAGTTCCCCAGGGCCCTACGAGCAGTACTTC. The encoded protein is CASSSPGPYEQYF.

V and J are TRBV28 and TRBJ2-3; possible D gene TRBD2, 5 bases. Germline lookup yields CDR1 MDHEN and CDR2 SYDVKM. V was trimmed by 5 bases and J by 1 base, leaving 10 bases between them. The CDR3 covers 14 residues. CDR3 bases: TGTGCCAGCAGTCCGGACGGGGGCACAGATACGCAGTATTTT. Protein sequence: CASSPDGGTDTQYF. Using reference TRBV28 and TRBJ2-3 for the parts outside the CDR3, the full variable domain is DVKVTQSSRYLVKRTGEKVFLECVQDMDHENMFWYRQDPGLGLRLIYFSYDVKMKEKGDIPEGYSVSREKKERFSLILESASTNQTSMYLCASSPDGGTDTQYFGPGTRLTVL.

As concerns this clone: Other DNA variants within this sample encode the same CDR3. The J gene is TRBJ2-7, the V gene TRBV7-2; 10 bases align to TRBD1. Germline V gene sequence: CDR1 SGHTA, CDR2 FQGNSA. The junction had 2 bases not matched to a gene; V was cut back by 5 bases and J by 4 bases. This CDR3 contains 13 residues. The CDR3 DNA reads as TGTGCCAGCAGCATGGGACAGGGGTACGAGCAGTACTTC. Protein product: CASSMGQGYEQYF.

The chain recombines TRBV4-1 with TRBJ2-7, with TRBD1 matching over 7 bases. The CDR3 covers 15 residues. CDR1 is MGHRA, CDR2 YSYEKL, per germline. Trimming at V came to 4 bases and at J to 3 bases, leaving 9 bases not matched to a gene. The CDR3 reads CASSLRAQGDYEQYF. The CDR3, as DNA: TGCGCCAGCAGCCTCCGCGCGCAGGGGGACTACGAGCAGTACTTC.

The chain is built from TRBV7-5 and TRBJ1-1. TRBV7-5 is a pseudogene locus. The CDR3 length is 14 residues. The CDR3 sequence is CVRSLIGKNTEAFF. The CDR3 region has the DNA TGTGTCAGAAGCTTAATCGGGAAGAACACTGAAGCTTTCTTT.

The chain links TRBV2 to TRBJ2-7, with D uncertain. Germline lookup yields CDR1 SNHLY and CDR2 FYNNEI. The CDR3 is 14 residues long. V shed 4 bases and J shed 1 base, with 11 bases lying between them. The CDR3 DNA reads TGTGCCAGCAGTGTTGAGCACGGTTCCTACGAGCAGTACTTC. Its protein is CASSVEHGSYEQYF.

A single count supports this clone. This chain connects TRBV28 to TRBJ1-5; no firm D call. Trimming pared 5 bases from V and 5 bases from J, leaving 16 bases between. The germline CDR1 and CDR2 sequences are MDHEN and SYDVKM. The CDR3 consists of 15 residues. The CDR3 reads CASSAWTDRYQPQHF. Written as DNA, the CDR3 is TGTGCCAGCAGTGCGTGGACGGATCGATATCAGCCCCAGCATTTT.

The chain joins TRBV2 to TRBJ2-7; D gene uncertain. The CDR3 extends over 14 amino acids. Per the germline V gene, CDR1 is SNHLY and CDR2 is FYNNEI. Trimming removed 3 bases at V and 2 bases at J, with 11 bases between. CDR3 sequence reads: CASSDYGVPYEQYF. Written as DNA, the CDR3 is TGTGCCAGCAGTGACTACGGAGTTCCCTACGAGCAGTACTTC.

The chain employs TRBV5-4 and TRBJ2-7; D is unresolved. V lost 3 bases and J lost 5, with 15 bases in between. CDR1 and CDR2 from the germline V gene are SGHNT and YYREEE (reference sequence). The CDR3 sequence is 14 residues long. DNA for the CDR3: TGTGCCAGCAGCTCCGGTGCTCCGGTCCACGAGCAGTACTTC. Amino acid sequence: CASSSGAPVHEQYF.

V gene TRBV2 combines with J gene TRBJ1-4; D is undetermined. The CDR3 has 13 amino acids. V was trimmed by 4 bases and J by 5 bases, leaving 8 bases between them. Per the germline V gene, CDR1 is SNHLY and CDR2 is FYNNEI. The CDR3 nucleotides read TGTGCCAGCAGTGTGGACGCCAATGAAAAACTGTTTTTT. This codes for CASSVDANEKLFF. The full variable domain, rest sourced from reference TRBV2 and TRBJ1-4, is EPEVTQTPSHQVTQMGQEVILRCVPISNHLYFYWYRQILGQKVEFLVSFYNNEISEKSEIFDDQFSVERPDGSNFTLKIRSTKLEDSAMYFCASSVDANEKLFFGSGTQLSVL.

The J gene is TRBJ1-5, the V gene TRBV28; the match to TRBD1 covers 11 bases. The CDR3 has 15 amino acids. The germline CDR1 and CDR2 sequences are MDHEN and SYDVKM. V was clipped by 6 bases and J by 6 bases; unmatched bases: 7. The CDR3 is CASSRRTGGSQPQHF. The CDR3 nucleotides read TGTGCCAGCAGCCGCCGGACAGGGGGCTCTCAGCCCCAGCATTTT. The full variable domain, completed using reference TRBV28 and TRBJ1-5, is DVKVTQSSRYLVKRTGEKVFLECVQDMDHENMFWYRQDPGLGLRLIYFSYDVKMKEKGDIPEGYSVSREKKERFSLILESASTNQTSMYLCASSRRTGGSQPQHFGDGTRLSIL.

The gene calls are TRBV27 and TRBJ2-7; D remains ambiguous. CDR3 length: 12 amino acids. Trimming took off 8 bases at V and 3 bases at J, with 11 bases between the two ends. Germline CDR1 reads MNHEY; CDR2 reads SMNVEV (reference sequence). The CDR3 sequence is CASGTTLYEQYF. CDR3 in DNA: TGTGCCAGCGGCACCACCCTCTACGAGCAGTACTTC.

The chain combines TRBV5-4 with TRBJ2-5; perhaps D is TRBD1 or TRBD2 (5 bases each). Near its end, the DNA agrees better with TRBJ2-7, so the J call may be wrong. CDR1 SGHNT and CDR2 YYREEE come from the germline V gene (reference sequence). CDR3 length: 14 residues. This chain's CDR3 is CASSDWGKTYEQYF. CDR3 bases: TGTGCCAGCAGTGACTGGGGGAAAACCTACGAGCAGTACTTC.